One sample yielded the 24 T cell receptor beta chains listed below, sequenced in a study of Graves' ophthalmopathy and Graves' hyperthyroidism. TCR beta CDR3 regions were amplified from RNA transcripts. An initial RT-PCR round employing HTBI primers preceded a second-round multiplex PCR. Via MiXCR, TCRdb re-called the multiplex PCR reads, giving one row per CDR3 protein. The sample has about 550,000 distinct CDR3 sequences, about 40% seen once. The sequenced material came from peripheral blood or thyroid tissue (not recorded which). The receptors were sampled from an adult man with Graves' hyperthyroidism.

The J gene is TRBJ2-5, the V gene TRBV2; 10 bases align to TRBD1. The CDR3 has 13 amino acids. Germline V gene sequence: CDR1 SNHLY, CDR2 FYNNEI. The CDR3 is CARDRGPQETQYF. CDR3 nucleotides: TGTGCTAGAGACAGGGGGCCGCAAGAGACCCAGTACTTC.

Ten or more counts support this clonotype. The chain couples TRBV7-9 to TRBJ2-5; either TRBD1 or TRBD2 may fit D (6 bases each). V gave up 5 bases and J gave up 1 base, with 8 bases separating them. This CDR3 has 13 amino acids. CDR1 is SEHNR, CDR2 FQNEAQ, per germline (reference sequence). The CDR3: CASSPGAQETQYF. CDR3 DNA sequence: TGTGCCAGCAGCCCGGGGGCCCAAGAGACCCAGTACTTC.

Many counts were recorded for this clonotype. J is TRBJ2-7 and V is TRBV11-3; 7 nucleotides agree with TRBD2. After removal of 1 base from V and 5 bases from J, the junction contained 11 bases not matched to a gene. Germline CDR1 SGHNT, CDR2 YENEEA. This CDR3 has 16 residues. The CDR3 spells CASSLASRGSGHEQYF. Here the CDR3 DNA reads TGTGCCAGCAGCTTAGCTTCTCGCGGGAGCGGCCACGAGCAGTACTTC.

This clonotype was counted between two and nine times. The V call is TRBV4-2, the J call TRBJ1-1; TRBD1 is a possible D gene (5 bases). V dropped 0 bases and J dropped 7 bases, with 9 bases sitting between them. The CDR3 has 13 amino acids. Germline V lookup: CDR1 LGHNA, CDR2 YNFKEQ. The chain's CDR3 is CASSQDWGGEAFF. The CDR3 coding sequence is TGTGCCAGCAGCCAAGATTGGGGGGGTGAAGCTTTCTTT.

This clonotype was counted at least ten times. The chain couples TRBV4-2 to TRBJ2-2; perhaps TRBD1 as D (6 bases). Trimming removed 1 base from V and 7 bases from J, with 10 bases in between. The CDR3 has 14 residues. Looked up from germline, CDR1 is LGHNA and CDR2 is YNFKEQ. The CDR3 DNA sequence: TGTGCCAGCAGCCAAGGGGGGCCAAACGGGGAGCTGTTTTTT. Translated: CASSQGGPNGELFF.

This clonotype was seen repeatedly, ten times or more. The CDR3, as DNA: TGCAGTGCTAGAGCCCGGGAAAGATCCTATAATTCACCCCTCCACTTT. Encoded protein: CSARARERSYNSPLHF. V and J are TRBV20-1 and TRBJ1-6, with unresolved D. The CDR3 is made up of 16 amino acids. From germline, CDR1 is DFQATT and CDR2 SNEGSKA (reference sequence). Trimming removed 1 base at V and 1 base at J, with 11 bases between.

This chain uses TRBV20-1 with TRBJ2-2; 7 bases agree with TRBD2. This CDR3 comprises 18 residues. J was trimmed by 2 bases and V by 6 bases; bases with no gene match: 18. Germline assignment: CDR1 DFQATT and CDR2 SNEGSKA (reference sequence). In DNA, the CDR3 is TGCAGTGCCCGCCGGCGAGCGGGGCCACAAGCTAACACCGGGGAGCTGTTTTTT. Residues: CSARRRAGPQANTGELFF.

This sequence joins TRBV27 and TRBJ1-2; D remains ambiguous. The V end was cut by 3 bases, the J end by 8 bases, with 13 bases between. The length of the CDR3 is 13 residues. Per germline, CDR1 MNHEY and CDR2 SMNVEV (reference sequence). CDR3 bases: TGTGCCAGCAGTTTTGGAGGGTCCTCCGGCTACACCTTC. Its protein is CASSFGGSSGYTF.

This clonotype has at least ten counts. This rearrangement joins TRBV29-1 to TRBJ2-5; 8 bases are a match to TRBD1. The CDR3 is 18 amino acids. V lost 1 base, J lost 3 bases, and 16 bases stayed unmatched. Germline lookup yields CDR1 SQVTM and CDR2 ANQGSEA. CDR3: CSVEVRDRIWGDEETQYF. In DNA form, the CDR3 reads TGCAGCGTTGAAGTACGGGACAGGATATGGGGGGATGAAGAGACCCAGTACTTC.

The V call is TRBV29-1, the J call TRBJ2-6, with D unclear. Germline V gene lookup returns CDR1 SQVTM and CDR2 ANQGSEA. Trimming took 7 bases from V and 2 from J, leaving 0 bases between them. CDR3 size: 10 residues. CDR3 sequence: CSAGANVLTF. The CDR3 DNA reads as TGCAGCGCTGGGGCCAACGTCCTGACTTTC.

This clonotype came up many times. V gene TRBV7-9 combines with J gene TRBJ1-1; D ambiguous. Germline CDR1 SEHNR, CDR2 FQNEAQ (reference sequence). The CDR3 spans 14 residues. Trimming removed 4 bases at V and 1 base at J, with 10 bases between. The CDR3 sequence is CASSSPVRNTEAFF. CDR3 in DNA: TGTGCCAGCAGCTCACCTGTTCGGAACACTGAAGCTTTCTTT.

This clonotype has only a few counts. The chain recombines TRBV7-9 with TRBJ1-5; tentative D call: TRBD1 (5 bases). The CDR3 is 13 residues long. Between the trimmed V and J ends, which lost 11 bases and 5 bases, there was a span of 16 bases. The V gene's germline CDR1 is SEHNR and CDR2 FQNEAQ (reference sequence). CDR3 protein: CAGQRGKDQPQHF. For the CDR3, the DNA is TGTGCCGGACAAAGGGGCAAGGATCAGCCCCAGCATTTT.

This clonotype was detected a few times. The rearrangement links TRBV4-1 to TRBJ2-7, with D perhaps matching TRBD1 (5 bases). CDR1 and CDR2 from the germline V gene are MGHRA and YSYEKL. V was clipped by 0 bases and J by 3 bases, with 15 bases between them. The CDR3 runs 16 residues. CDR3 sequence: CASSQEVTGYGYEQYF. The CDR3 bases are TGCGCCAGCAGCCAAGAAGTAACAGGTTATGGCTACGAGCAGTACTTC.

The CDR3 sequence: CSARLGVTYEQYF. CDR3 nucleotides: TGCAGTGCTAGATTGGGGGTTACCTACGAGCAGTACTTC. This rearrangement joins TRBV20-1 to TRBJ2-7, with D perhaps assigned TRBD1 or TRBD2 (5 bases each). CDR3 length: 13 residues. Germline assignment: CDR1 DFQATT and CDR2 SNEGSKA (reference sequence). With 2 bases removed from V and 2 bases from J, the gap between germline ends came to 10 bases.

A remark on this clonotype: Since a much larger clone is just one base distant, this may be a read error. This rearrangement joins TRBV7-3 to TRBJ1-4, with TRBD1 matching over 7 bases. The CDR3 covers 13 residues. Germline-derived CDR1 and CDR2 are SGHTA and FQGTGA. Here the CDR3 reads CAGRGGRHEKLFF. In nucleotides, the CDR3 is TGTGCCGGCAGGGGGGGGCGTCATGAAAAACTGTTTTTT. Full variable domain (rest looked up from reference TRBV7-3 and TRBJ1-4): GAGVSQTPSNKVTEKGKYVELRCDPISGHTALYWYRQSLGQGPEFLIYFQGTGAADDSGLPNDRFFAVRPEGSVSTLKIQRTERGDSAVYLCAGRGGRHEKLFFGSGTQLSVL.

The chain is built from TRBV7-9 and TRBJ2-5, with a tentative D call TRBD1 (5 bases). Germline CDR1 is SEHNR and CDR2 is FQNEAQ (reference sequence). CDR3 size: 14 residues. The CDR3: CAGSLRHKGETQYF. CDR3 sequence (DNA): TGTGCTGGCAGCTTGCGACATAAGGGGGAGACCCAGTACTTC.

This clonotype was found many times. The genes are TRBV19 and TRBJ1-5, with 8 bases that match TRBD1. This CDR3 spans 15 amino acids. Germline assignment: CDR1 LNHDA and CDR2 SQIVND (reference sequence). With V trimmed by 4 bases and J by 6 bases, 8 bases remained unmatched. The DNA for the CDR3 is TGTGCCAGTAGTACCCAGACAGGGGCGGGTCAGCCCCAGCATTTT. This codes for CASSTQTGAGQPQHF.

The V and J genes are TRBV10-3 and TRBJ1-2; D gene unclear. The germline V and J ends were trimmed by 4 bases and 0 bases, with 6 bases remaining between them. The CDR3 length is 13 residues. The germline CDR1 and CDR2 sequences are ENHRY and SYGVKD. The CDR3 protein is CAISAETNYGYTF. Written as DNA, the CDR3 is TGTGCCATCAGTGCGGAGACTAACTATGGCTACACCTTC.

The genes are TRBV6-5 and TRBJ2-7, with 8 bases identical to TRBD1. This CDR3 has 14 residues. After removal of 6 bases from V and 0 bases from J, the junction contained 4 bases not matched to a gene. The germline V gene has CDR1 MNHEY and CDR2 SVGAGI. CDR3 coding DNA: TGTGCCAGCAGGACGGACAGGGACTCCTACGAGCAGTACTTC. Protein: CASRTDRDSYEQYF.

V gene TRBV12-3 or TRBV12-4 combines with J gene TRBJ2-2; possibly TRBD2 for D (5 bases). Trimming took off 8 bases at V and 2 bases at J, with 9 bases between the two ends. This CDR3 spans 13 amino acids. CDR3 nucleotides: TGTGCCAGCCAGAGGGATAACACCGGGGAGCTGTTTTTT. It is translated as CASQRDNTGELFF.

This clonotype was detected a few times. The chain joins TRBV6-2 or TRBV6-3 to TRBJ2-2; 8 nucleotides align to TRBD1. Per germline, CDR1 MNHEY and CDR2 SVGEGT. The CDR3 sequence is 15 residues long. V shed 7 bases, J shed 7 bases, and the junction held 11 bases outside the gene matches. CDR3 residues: CASNRPGQVHGELFF. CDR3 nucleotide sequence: TGTGCCAGCAACCGACCGGGACAGGTCCACGGGGAGCTGTTTTTT.

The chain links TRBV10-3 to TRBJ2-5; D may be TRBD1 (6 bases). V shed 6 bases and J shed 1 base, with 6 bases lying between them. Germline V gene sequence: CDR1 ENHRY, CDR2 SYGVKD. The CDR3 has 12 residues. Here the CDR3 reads CAIRDSQETQYF. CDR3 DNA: TGTGCCATCAGGGACAGCCAAGAGACCCAGTACTTC.

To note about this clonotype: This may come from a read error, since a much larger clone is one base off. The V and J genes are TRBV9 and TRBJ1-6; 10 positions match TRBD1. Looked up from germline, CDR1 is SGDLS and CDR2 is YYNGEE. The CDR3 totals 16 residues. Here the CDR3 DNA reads TGCGCCAGCAGCCAAGTCCCGGGACAGGGGACTTCACCCCCCCACTTT. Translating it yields CASSQVPGQGTSPPHF.

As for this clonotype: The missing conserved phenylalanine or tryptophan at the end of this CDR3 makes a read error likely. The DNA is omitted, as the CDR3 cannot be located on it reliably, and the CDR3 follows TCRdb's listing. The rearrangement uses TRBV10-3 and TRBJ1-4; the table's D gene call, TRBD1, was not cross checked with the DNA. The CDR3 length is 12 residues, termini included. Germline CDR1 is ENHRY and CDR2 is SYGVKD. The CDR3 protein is CAISERDRYFNY.